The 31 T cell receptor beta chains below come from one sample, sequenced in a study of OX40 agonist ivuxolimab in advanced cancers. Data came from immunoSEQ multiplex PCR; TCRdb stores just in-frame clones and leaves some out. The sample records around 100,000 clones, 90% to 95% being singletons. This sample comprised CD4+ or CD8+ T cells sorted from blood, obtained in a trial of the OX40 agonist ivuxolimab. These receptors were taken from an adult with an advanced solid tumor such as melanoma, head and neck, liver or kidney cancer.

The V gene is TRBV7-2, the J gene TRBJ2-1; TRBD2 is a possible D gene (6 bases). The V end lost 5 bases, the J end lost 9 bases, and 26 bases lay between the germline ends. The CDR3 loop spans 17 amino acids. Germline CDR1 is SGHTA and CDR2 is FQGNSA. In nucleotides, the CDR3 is TGTGCCAGCAGCCGGGTAGCGGAGGGCCGGGGTCGGGGTGAGCAGTTCTTC. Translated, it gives CASSRVAEGRGRGEQFF.

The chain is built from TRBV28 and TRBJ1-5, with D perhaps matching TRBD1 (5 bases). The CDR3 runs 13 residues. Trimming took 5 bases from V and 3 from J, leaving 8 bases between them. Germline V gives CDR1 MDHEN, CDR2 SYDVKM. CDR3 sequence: CASSDSVNQPQHF. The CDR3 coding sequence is TGTGCCAGCAGTGACAGTGTCAATCAGCCCCAGCATTTT.

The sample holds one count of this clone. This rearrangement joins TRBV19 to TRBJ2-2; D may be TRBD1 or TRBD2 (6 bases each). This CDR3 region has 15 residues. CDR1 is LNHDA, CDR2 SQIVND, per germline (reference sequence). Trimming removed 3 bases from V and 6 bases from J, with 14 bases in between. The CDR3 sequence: CASSIDRRGSGELFF. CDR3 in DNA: TGTGCCAGTAGTATCGACAGGAGGGGTTCCGGGGAGCTGTTTTTT. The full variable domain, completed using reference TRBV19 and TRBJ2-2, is DGGITQSPKYLFRKEGQNVTLSCEQNLNHDAMYWYRQDPGQGLRLIYYSQIVNDFQKGDIAEGYSVSREKKESFPLTVTSAQKNPTAFYLCASSIDRRGSGELFFGEGSRLTVL.

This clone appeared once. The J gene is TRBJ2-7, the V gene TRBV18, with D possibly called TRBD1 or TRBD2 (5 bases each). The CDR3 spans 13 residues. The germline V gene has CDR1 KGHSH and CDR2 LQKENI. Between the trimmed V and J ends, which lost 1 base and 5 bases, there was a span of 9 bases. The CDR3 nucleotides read TGTGCCAGCTCACCACGGGACGGGAACGAGCAGTACTTC. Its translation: CASSPRDGNEQYF.

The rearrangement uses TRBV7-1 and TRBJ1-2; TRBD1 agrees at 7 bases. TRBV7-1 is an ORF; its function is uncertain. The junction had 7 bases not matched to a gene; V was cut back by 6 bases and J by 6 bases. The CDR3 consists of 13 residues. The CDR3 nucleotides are TGTGCCAGCAGAAAGGGGGCCAACGATGGCTACACCTTC. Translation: CASRKGANDGYTF.

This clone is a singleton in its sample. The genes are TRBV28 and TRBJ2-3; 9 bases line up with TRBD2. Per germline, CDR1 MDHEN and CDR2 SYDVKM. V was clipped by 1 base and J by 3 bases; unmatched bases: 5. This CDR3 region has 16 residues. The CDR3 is CASSLSGLASTDTQYF. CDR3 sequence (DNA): TGTGCCAGCAGTTTATCCGGACTAGCGTCTACAGATACGCAGTATTTT.

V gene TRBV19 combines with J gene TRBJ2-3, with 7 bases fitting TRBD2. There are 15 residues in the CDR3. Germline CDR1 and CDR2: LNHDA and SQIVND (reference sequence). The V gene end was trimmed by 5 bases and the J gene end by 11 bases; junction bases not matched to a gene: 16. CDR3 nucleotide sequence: TGTGCCAGTAGTCCCCAGGGTTTTGCGGGGACTAAGCAGTATTTT. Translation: CASSPQGFAGTKQYF.

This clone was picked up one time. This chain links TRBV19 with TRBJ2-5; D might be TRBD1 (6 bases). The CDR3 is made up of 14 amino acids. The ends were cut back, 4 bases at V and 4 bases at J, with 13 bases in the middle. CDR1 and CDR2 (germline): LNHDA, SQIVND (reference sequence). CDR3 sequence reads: CASSKGEQTETQYF. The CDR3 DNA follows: TGTGCCAGTAGTAAGGGGGAGCAAACAGAGACCCAGTACTTC.

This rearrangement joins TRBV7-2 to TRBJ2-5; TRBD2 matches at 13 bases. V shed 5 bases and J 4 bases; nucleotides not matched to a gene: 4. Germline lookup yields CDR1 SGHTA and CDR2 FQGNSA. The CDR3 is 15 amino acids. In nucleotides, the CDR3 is TGTGCCAGCAGCCAAAGGACTAGCGGGAGAGAGACCCAGTACTTC. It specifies CASSQRTSGRETQYF.

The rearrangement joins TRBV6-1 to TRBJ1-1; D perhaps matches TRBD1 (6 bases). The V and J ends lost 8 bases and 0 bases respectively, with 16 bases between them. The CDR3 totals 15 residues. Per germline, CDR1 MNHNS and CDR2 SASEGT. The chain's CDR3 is CASEPRGSLNTEAFF. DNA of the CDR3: TGTGCCAGCGAACCCAGGGGCAGCCTGAACACTGAAGCTTTCTTT.

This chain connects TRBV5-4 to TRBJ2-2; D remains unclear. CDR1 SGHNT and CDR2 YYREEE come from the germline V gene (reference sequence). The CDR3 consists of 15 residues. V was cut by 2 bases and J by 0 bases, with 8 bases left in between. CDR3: CASSFSTSNTGELFF. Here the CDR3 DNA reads TGTGCCAGCAGCTTTTCCACGTCGAACACCGGGGAGCTGTTTTTT.

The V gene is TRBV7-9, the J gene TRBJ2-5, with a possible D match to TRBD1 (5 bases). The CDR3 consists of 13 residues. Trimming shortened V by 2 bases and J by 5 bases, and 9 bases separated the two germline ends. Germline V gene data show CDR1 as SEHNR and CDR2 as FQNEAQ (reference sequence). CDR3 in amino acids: CASSLQGLETQYF. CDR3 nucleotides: TGTGCCAGCAGCTTACAGGGCCTGGAGACCCAGTACTTC.

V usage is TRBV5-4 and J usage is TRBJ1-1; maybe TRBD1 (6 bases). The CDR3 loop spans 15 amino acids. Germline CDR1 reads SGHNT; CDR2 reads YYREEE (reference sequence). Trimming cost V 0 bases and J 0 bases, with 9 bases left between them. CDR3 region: CASSLDQGMNTEAFF. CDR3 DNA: TGTGCCAGCAGCTTGGACCAGGGGATGAACACTGAAGCTTTCTTT.

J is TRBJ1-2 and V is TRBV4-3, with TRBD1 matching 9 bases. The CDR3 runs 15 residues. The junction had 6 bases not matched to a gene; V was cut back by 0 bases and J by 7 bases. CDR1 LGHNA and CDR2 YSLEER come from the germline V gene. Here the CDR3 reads CASSQEIQGAGGYTF. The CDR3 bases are TGCGCCAGCAGCCAAGAAATACAGGGGGCGGGTGGCTACACCTTC.

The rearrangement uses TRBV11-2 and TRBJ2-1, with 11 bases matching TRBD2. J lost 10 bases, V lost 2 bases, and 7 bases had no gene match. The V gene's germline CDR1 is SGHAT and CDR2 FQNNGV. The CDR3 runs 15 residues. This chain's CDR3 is CASSLIAGGPLEQFF. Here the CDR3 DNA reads TGTGCCAGCAGCTTAATAGCGGGAGGGCCTTTGGAGCAGTTCTTC.

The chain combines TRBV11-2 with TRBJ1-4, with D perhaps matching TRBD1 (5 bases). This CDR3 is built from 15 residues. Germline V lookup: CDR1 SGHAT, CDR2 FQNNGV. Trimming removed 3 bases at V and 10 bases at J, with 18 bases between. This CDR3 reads CASSFSAGSVGKLFF. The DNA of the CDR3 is TGTGCCAGCAGCTTTTCGGCAGGGTCGGTGGGAAAACTGTTTTTT.

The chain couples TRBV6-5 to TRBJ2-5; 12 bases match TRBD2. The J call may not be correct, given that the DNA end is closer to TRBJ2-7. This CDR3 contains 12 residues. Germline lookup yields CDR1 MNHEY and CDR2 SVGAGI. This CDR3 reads CASRGLAGEQYF. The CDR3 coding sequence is TGTGCCAGCAGGGGACTAGCGGGCGAGCAGTACTTC.

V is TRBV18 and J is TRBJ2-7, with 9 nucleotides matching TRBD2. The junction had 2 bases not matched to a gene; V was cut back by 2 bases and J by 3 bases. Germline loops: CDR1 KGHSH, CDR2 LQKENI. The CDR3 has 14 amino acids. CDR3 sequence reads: CASSPRLADYEQYF. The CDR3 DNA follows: TGTGCCAGCTCACCAAGACTAGCGGACTACGAGCAGTACTTC.

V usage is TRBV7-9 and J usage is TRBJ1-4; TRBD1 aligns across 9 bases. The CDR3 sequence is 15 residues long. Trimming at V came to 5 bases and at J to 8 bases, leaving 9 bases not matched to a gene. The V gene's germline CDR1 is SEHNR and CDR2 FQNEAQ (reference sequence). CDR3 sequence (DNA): TGTGCCAGCAGCGGACAGGGGATCTCGGGGGAAAAACTGTTTTTT. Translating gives CASSGQGISGEKLFF.

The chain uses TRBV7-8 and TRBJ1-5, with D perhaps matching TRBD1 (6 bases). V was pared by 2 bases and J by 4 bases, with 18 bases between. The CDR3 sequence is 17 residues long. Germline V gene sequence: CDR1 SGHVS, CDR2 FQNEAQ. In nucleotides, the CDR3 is TGTGCCAGCAGCTTAAGGCCTCGGACAGTGAGGAATCAGCCCCAGCATTTT. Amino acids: CASSLRPRTVRNQPQHF.

The CDR3 DNA follows: TGTGCCAGCAGCCGAAGCCCGCAAGAGACCCAGTACTTC. Translated, it gives CASSRSPQETQYF. The chain is built from TRBV11-2 and TRBJ2-5; D uncertain. V lost 5 bases, J lost 2 bases, and 9 bases lay in between. Germline V gene lookup returns CDR1 SGHAT and CDR2 FQNNGV. The CDR3 runs 13 residues.

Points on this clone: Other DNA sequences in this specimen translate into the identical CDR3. CDR3 in DNA: TGTGCCAGCAGCTTAGCGGCGGGGACAGGGCGCAATGAGCAGTTCTTC. Amino acid sequence: CASSLAAGTGRNEQFF. V gene TRBV7-2 combines with J gene TRBJ2-1; 9 bases fit TRBD1. Unmatched junction bases numbered 6, after V lost 0 bases and J lost 6 bases. This CDR3 is built from 16 residues. The germline CDR1 and CDR2 sequences are SGHTA and FQGNSA.

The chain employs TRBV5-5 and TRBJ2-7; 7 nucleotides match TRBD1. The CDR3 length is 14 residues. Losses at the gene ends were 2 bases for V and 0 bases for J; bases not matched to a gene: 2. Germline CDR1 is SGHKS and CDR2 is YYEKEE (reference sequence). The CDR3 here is CASSLQGTSYEQYF. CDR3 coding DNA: TGTGCCAGCAGCTTACAGGGGACCTCCTACGAGCAGTACTTC.

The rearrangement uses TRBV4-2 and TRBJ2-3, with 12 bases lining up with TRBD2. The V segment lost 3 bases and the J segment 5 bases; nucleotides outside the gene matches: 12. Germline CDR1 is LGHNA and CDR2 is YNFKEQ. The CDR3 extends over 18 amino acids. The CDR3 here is CASSQSPSGRASGDTQYF. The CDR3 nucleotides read TGTGCCAGCAGCCAGTCCCCTAGCGGGAGGGCCTCGGGAGATACGCAGTATTTT.

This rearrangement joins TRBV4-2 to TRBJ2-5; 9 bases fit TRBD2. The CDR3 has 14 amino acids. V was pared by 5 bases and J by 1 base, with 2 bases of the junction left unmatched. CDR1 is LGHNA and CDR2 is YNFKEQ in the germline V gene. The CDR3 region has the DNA TGTGCCAGCAGCATAGCGGGAGCCCAAGAGACCCAGTACTTC. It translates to CASSIAGAQETQYF.

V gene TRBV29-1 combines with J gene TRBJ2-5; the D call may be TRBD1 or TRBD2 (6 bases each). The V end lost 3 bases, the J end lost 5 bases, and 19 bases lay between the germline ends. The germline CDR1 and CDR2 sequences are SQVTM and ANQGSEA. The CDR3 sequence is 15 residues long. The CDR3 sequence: CSVEGGSGPQETQYF. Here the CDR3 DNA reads TGCAGCGTTGAGGGGGGCAGCGGACCTCAGGAGACCCAGTACTTC.

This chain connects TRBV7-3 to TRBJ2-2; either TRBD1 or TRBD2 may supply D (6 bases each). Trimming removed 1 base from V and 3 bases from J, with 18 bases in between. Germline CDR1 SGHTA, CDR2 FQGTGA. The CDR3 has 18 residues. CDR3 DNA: TGTGCCAGCAGCTTAAGTTCGGTCAGAGGGGGGTACACCGGGGAGCTGTTTTTT. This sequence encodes CASSLSSVRGGYTGELFF.

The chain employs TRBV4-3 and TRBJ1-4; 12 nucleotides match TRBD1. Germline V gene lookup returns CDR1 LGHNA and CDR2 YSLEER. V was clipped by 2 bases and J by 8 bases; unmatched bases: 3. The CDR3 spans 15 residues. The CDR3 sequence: CASSQSGTGGEKLFF. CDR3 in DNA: TGCGCCAGCAGCCAATCCGGGACAGGGGGCGAAAAACTGTTTTTT.

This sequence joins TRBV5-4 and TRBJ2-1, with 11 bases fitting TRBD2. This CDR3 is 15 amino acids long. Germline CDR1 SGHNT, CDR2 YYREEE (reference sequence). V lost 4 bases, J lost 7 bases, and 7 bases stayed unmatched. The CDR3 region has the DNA TGTGCCAGCAGCATAGCGGGAGGGCCGCGGAATGAGCAGTTCTTC. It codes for CASSIAGGPRNEQFF.

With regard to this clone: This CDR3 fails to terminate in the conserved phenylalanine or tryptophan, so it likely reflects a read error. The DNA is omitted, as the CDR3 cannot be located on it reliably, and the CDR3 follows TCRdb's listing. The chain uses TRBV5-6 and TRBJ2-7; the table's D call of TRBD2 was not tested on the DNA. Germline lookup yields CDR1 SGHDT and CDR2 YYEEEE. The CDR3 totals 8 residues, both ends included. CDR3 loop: CASSVTPP.

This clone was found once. CDR3 in DNA: TGTGCCAGCAGTGAAGTAGGGGGTTGGAGCAATCAGCCCCAGCATTTT. This gives the protein CASSEVGGWSNQPQHF. The genes are TRBV6-1 and TRBJ1-5; D is possibly TRBD1 (6 bases). This CDR3 has 16 amino acids. The germline V gene encodes CDR1 MNHNS and CDR2 SASEGT. Trimming removed 1 base from V and 1 base from J, with 11 bases in between.